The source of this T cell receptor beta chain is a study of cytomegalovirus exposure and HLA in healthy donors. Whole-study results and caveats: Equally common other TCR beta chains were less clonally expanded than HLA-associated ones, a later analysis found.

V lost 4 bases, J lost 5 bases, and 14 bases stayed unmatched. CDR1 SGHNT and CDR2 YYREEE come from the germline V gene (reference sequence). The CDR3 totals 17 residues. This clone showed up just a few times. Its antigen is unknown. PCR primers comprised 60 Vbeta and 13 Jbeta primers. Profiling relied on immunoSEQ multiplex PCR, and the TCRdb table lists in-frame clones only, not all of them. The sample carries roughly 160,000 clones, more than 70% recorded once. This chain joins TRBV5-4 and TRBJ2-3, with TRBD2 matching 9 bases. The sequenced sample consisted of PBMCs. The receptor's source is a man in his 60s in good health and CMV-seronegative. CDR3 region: CASSQDDSGGSGDTQYF. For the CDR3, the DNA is TGTGCCAGCAGCCAAGATGATAGCGGGGGTTCCGGAGATACGCAGTATTTT.